In its sample, the clone carrying this TCR beta chain was seen a few times. As yet, its antigen is unknown. A 5'RACE reaction primed in the constant segment made cDNA libraries of TCR alpha and TCR beta, and these carried sample barcodes and UMIs. TCRdb processed the 5' RACE reads anew with MiXCR; each CDR3 protein has one entry. This table holds fewer than 200,000 distinct CDR3 sequences, less than 20% found once. The sample originates from a study of T-cell memory formation after mild COVID-19. The CDR3 consists of 14 residues. Trimming took 5 bases from V and 3 from J; bases not matched to a gene: 7. The germline CDR1 and CDR2 sequences are SQVTM and ANQGSEA. Study outcomes and limitations: Researchers report contracting CD4+ clones mostly in CM and EM, with CD8+ clones in EMRA. Certain responding clones were present in pre-infection memory, suggesting participation of cross-reactive memory. Clones contracting day 15 to 85 were balanced CD4/CD8; later expanders leaned CD4+.

This TCR was sampled from a man younger than 30 who had mild COVID-19 (a few samples of this study predate the infection). Cell type and time point are not known. This rearrangement joins TRBV29-1 to TRBJ1-5; 7 nucleotides match TRBD1. Sequencing was carried out using PBMCs or a T cell subset sorted from them (not recorded which). The DNA of the CDR3 is TGCAGCGTTTCAGTGACAGGGTACAATCAGCCCCAGCATTTT. Protein product: CSVSVTGYNQPQHF.